These T cell receptor beta chains were read from a single sample in a study of shared clonotypes between healthy human individuals. Sequencing used immunoSEQ multiplex PCR; TCRdb keeps in-frame clones, though not all of them. The data hold over 2 million clones, with 80% to 95% observed a single time. Material: naive CD4+ T cells from PBMCs. All receptors derive from a man younger than 30 in good health. Some clones in this sample may be carry-over from other donors' samples. The CDR3 runs from the conserved cysteine through the conserved F or W. Fields, in order: CDR3 DNA, CDR3 protein, D gene, CDR3 length, clone size, J gene, V gene. The D gene is left open where the match is weak. Only part of the rows carry a size: once, few, many, or a class if the clone is expanded.

TGTGCCAGCAGCGGCCCGGACAGGGGGCCCTACGAGCAGTACTTC CASSGPDRGPYEQYF TRBD1 15 - TRBJ2-7 TRBV7-2
TGTGCCAGCAGCCCCGCTGCAGGGTCTTTGTACGAGCAGTACTTC CASSPAAGSLYEQYF - 15 - TRBJ2-7 TRBV7-2
TGTGCCAGCAGCTCCATGACTGGATCCTACAATGAGCAGTTCTTC CASSSMTGSYNEQFF - 15 - TRBJ2-1 TRBV7-2
TGTGCCAGCAGCTTAGTACCTCAAGATACGCAGTATTTT CASSLVPQDTQYF - 13 - TRBJ2-3 TRBV7-9
TGTGCCAGCAGTTTTCCCCAGGGCCTCGCGCATTTT CASSFPQGLAHF - 12 - TRBJ1-5 TRBV28
TGTGCCACGACGTGGGAGGGAGGGTATGGCTACACCTTC CATTWEGGYGYTF - 13 once TRBJ1-2 TRBV10-3
TGTGCCAGCAGCTACCGGGGGAGTGGCACAGATACGCAGTATTTT CASSYRGSGTDTQYF - 15 - TRBJ2-3 TRBV9
TGTGCCAGCAGCCGGGACAGGGAATACAATGAGCAGTTCTTC CASSRDREYNEQFF TRBD1 14 - TRBJ2-1 TRBV5-4
TGCGCCAGCAGCTTGGGGGATACAGATACGCAGTATTTT CASSLGDTDTQYF - 13 - TRBJ2-3 TRBV5-1
TGCGCCAGCACCCCCGACAGGAGTGTAACCCAGTACTTC CASTPDRSVTQYF - 13 - TRBJ2-5 TRBV23-1
TGTGCCAGCAGTTTCCGACAGGGCGGTGCAGATACGCAGTATTTT CASSFRQGGADTQYF TRBD1 15 - TRBJ2-3 TRBV28
TGTGCTGGGGGAGGTAGCTCCTACGAGCAGTACTTC CAGGGSSYEQYF - 12 - TRBJ2-7 TRBV6-1
TGTGCCAGCAGCCCGACAGGGGCCCCCTACGAGCAGTACTTC CASSPTGAPYEQYF TRBD1 14 - TRBJ2-7 TRBV6-6
TGCGCCAGCAGCTTGGTAAGTCTAGCGGACTACGAGCAGTACTTC CASSLVSLADYEQYF TRBD2 15 - TRBJ2-7 TRBV5-1
TGTGCCAGCAGCTTAGGACAGTGGAACACTGAAGCTTTCTTT CASSLGQWNTEAFF - 14 - TRBJ1-1 TRBV7-9
TGTGCCAGCAGCTCACACCCGGGACTAGGAAACACCATATATTTT CASSSHPGLGNTIYF - 15 - TRBJ1-3 TRBV11-2
TGTGCCAGCAGTTACGAGGGGGGGAACACCGGGGAGCTGTTTTTT CASSYEGGNTGELFF - 15 - TRBJ2-2 TRBV6-5
TGTGCCAGCAGTCACAGGACAAACTCTGGAAACACCATATATTTT CASSHRTNSGNTIYF - 15 - TRBJ1-3 TRBV6-5
TGCGCCAGCAGCTTTGGGGACAGGGAGAACTATGGCTACACCTTC CASSFGDRENYGYTF TRBD1 15 - TRBJ1-2 TRBV5-1
TGTGCCAGCAGTTGGAATCAGGGTTCAAACTATGGCTACACCTTC CASSWNQGSNYGYTF - 15 - TRBJ1-2 TRBV27
TGCGCCAGCAGTTACCTAGCGCAGAGTCACAATGAGCAGTTCTTC CASSYLAQSHNEQFF - 15 - TRBJ2-1 TRBV5-1
TGCAGTGCTAGTCGGGACTATGGCTACACCTTC CSASRDYGYTF - 11 few TRBJ1-2 TRBV20-1
TGTGCCAGCAGTGACCCCCGGACAGCGGCGGAGACCCAGTACTTC CASSDPRTAAETQYF - 15 - TRBJ2-5 TRBV25-1
TGTGCCAGTAGTATAGGCGGAACGTACACTGAAGCTTTCTTT CASSIGGTYTEAFF - 14 - TRBJ1-1 TRBV19
TGTGCCAGTAGTATATCGAGGGGCCCCTATGGCTACACCTTC CASSISRGPYGYTF - 14 - TRBJ1-2 TRBV19
TGCGCCAGCAGCTTGGATAACATCTATGGCTACACCTTC CASSLDNIYGYTF - 13 - TRBJ1-2 TRBV5-1
TGCGCCAGCAGCTTGAGAGACCGAGGTGATTCACCCCTCCACTTT CASSLRDRGDSPLHF - 15 - TRBJ1-6 TRBV5-1
TGTGCCAGCAGTTACAGGAGAACAGATACGCAGTATTTT CASSYRRTDTQYF - 13 - TRBJ2-3 TRBV6-5
TGTGCCAGCAGCTCTCCTTTCGCGGGCAGCACAGATACGCAGTATTTT CASSSPFAGSTDTQYF - 16 - TRBJ2-3 TRBV11-2
TGTGCCAGCTCACCGCGGCAAGAAGAGACCCAGTACTTC CASSPRQEETQYF - 13 - TRBJ2-5 TRBV18
TGTGCCAGCAGCTTGGGGGCGAACACCGGGGAGCTGTTTTTT CASSLGANTGELFF - 14 - TRBJ2-2 TRBV7-3
TGTGCCAGCAGTCGGGACAGGGGCAATCAGCCCCAGCATTTT CASSRDRGNQPQHF TRBD1 14 - TRBJ1-5 TRBV5-6
TGTGCCAGTAGTTTCAGACAGGGGCCCTCGAACTATGGCTACACCTTC CASSFRQGPSNYGYTF TRBD1 16 - TRBJ1-2 TRBV19